The rows below give T cell receptor beta chains drawn from one sample of a study of CD8+CD57+ T cells in acquired aplastic anemia. TCRdb re-derived calls from the reads in MiXCR, one entry per CDR3 protein. The top ten clones hold roughly 42% of a sample with fewer than 300,000 distinct CDR3 sequences, 82% of them seen once. The sample comprised sorted CD4+, CD8+, or CD8+CD57+ T cells (not recorded which) from PBMCs. The source is a human donor with aplastic anemia. CDR3s include the opening cysteine and the closing phenylalanine or tryptophan. D genes are given only for firm matches. Size values are once, few and many counts, or a class for expanded clones, and some rows have none.

V: TRBV7-9
J: TRBJ2-3
size: NA
D: NA
DNA: TGTGCCAGCAGCTTTCCGAGAAGCGCCGATACGCAGTATTTT
CDR3: CASSFPRSADTQYF

V: TRBV10-1
J: TRBJ2-2
size: NA
D: TRBD2
DNA: TGTGCCAGCAGTGGTGGAGCGGGGAACAACGGGGCGCTGTATTTT
CDR3: CASSGGAGNNGALYF

V: TRBV7-9
J: TRBJ1-2
size: NA
D: NA
DNA: TGTGCCAGCAGCGCCGGGACTAGCGGAATAGATACGCAGTACACCTTC
CDR3: CASSAGTSGIDTQYTF

V: TRBV19
J: TRBJ1-5
size: few
D: NA
DNA: TGTGCCAGTAGTTCGGTTCTTTTT
CDR3: CASSSVLF

V: TRBV24-1
J: TRBJ1-3
size: NA
D: NA
DNA: TGTGCCACCTCGGCAGGGGCCTACTCTGGAAACACCATATATTTT
CDR3: CATSAGAYSGNTIYF

V: TRBV7-8
J: TRBJ2-5
size: NA
D: NA
DNA: TGTGCCAGCAGCTTTCACCAAAGCGCAGAGGACGCCCAGTACTTC
CDR3: CASSFHQSAEDAQYF

V: TRBV7-2
J: TRBJ2-1
size: once
D: TRBD2
DNA: TGTGCCAGCAGCTTAGAGAGTAGCGGGGGGGCCAATGAGCAGTTCTTC
CDR3: CASSLESSGGANEQFF

V: TRBV5-8
J: TRBJ2-5
size: NA
D: NA
DNA: TGTGCCAGCAGCAACGCTAACAAGCAAGAGACCCAGTACTTC
CDR3: CASSNANKQETQYF

V: TRBV9
J: TRBJ2-5
size: NA
D: NA
DNA: TGTGCCAGCACCGTACAGGGCGCCAACGATGAGCAGTACTTC
CDR3: CASTVQGANDEQYF

V: TRBV15
J: TRBJ2-1
size: NA
D: NA
DNA: TGTGCCACCCGCAACGGGGGCCTTAATGAGCAGTTCTTC
CDR3: CATRNGGLNEQFF

V: TRBV7-3
J: TRBJ1-1
size: once
D: NA
DNA: TGTGCCAGCAGCCCCGTGGGTAGCACACATACGAACACTGAAGCTTTCTTT
CDR3: CASSPVGSTHTNTEAFF

V: TRBV10-1
J: TRBJ2-1
size: NA
D: TRBD2
DNA: TGCGCCAGCAGGGGGAGGGCGGGGGATGAGCAGTTCTTC
CDR3: CASRGRAGDEQFF

V: TRBV7-3
J: TRBJ2-1
size: NA
D: TRBD1
DNA: TGTGCCAGCAACTTAGAACTGACAGGGAACACTGAAGCGCAGTTCTTC
CDR3: CASNLELTGNTEAQFF

V: TRBV9
J: TRBJ2-6
size: NA
D: NA
DNA: TGTGCCAGCAGCGTAGGGACCGCCCGAAATCAGCCCCTGACTTTC
CDR3: CASSVGTARNQPLTF

V: TRBV11-3
J: TRBJ2-2
size: few
D: NA
DNA: TGTGCCAGCAGCTTAACTTCCGCCGGGGAGCTGTTTTTT
CDR3: CASSLTSAGELFF

V: TRBV9
J: TRBJ1-1
size: NA
D: NA
DNA: TGTGCCAGCAGCGTAAATCAGGTTTTCCCTGAAGCTTTCTTT
CDR3: CASSVNQVFPEAFF

V: TRBV5-1
J: TRBJ2-3
size: NA
D: NA
DNA: TGCGCCAGCAGCTTAGCGGGTAGCTACGGTACGCAGTATTTT
CDR3: CASSLAGSYGTQYF

V: TRBV10-3
J: TRBJ1-2
size: NA
D: NA
DNA: TGTGCCATCAGTGATCGGGCGAACAGCTATGGCTACACCTTC
CDR3: CAISDRANSYGYTF

V: TRBV5-4
J: TRBJ1-6
size: once
D: NA
DNA: TGTGCCAGCAGCTTTAGTAGAAATAATTCACCCCTCCACTTT
CDR3: CASSFSRNNSPLHF

V: TRBV15
J: TRBJ2-3
size: NA
D: NA
DNA: TGTGCCACCGGGGACCGGGGCACAGATACGGAGCAGTTT
CDR3: CATGDRGTDTEQF

V: TRBV7-2
J: TRBJ2-3
size: few
D: NA
DNA: TGTGCCAGCAGCTTAGCGGGCGCTCGCGATACGCAGTATTTT
CDR3: CASSLAGARDTQYF

V: TRBV2
J: TRBJ2-3
size: few
D: NA
DNA: TGTGCCAGCAGTGAAGGATTTCCCGGCACAGATACGCAGTATTTT
CDR3: CASSEGFPGTDTQYF

V: TRBV11-1
J: TRBJ2-3
size: NA
D: NA
DNA: TGTGCCAGCGGGGTCAACGGCACAGATACGCAGTATTTT
CDR3: CASGVNGTDTQYF

V: TRBV7-9
J: TRBJ2-1
size: NA
D: NA
DNA: TGTGCCAGCAGCTTACAACGCGGGGAGCTGAGCGTTGAACAGTTCTTC
CDR3: CASSLQRGELSVEQFF

V: TRBV5-1
J: TRBJ2-1
size: NA
D: NA
DNA: TGTGCCAGCAGCTTAGTGGCCAGGGGCAGGAGCGATGAGCAGTTCTTC
CDR3: CASSLVARGRSDEQFF

V: TRBV6-5
J: TRBJ1-4
size: NA
D: TRBD1
DNA: TGTGCCAGCAGTGGACAGGGGGTTGCGAATGAAAAACTGTTTTTT
CDR3: CASSGQGVANEKLFF

V: TRBV9
J: TRBJ2-1
size: NA
D: NA
DNA: TGTGCCAGTAGTATAGGGGCGGGGTGGTCCAACAATCAGCAGTTCTTC
CDR3: CASSIGAGWSNNQQFF

V: TRBV10-3
J: TRBJ2-7
size: NA
D: NA
DNA: TGTGCCATCAGACGGGAGAATTACCCGCTGTACTTT
CDR3: CAIRRENYPLYF

V: TRBV5-4
J: TRBJ2-5
size: NA
D: NA
DNA: TGTGCCAGCAGCTTTGCTAGCGCTGGGACCCAGTACTTC
CDR3: CASSFASAGTQYF

V: TRBV5-5
J: TRBJ1-2
size: NA
D: NA
DNA: TGTGCCAGCAGCGACACACAGGGCTACACCTTC
CDR3: CASSDTQGYTF

V: TRBV9
J: TRBJ1-5
size: NA
D: NA
DNA: TGTGCCAGCAGCGATAGTTCCCGCGGCTACACCTTCCATTTT
CDR3: CASSDSSRGYTFHF

V: TRBV25-1
J: TRBJ1-1
size: NA
D: NA
DNA: TGTGCCAGCAGTGAATCGGGGGGGAACACTGAAGCTTTCTTT
CDR3: CASSESGGNTEAFF

V: TRBV20-1
J: TRBJ1-1
size: NA
D: NA
DNA: TGCAGTGCTAGAGAGACCCGAGGGACCTGGACCAAAATGAACACTGAAGCTTTCTTT
CDR3: CSARETRGTWTKMNTEAFF

V: TRBV11-2
J: TRBJ2-1
size: NA
D: TRBD1
DNA: TGTGCCAGCAGCCCAGGGGGCCGGAATGAGCAGTTCTTC
CDR3: CASSPGGRNEQFF

V: TRBV7-8
J: TRBJ2-1
size: few
D: NA
DNA: TGTGCCAGCAGTGACGGGACGATCCATGAGCAGTTCTTC
CDR3: CASSDGTIHEQFF

V: TRBV5-4
J: TRBJ2-3
size: once
D: NA
DNA: TGTGCCAGCAGCTTTAGTAGCGGCGGGATAGATACGCAGTATTTT
CDR3: CASSFSSGGIDTQYF

V: TRBV2
J: TRBJ2-1
size: NA
D: NA
DNA: TGTGCCAGCAGTGAAGGGGGGATAGGTGAGCAGTTCTTC
CDR3: CASSEGGIGEQFF

V: TRBV7-6
J: TRBJ2-3
size: NA
D: NA
DNA: TGTGCCAGCAGCCTAGGGAGCACCCCTACGCGGTATTTT
CDR3: CASSLGSTPTRYF

V: TRBV24-1
J: TRBJ2-3
size: few
D: NA
DNA: TGTGCCACCAGTGATTTACGTAGCACAGATACGCAGTATTTT
CDR3: CATSDLRSTDTQYF

V: TRBV15
J: TRBJ2-7
size: once
D: NA
DNA: TGTGCCAGCAGCCTGACAGGTTCTTACTACGCCCAGTACTTC
CDR3: CASSLTGSYYAQYF

V: TRBV10-3
J: TRBJ1-2
size: NA
D: NA
DNA: TGTGCCATCAGCCCTGAGGACAGATTCTATGGCTACACCTTC
CDR3: CAISPEDRFYGYTF

V: TRBV7-3
J: TRBJ2-2
size: NA
D: TRBD1
DNA: TGTGCCAGCAGCACCGGACAGGGGGCGACTGAAGCTTTCTTTTTT
CDR3: CASSTGQGATEAFFF

V: TRBV7-8
J: TRBJ2-3
size: NA
D: NA
DNA: TGTGCCAGCGGGGACGCGGGCACTGATACGACGCATTTT
CDR3: CASGDAGTDTTHF

V: TRBV6-4
J: TRBJ2-3
size: many
D: TRBD2
DNA: TGTGCCAGCAGTGAACTAGCGGGACGCACAGATACGCAGTATTTT
CDR3: CASSELAGRTDTQYF

V: TRBV7-6
J: TRBJ2-3
size: NA
D: TRBD2
DNA: TGTGCCAGCAGCCTAGGGAGGGTCCCCGCTGCGGCGTACTTT
CDR3: CASSLGRVPAAAYF

V: TRBV11-1
J: TRBJ2-3
size: NA
D: NA
DNA: TGTGCCAGCGGCTTAGTACCCGGGGATACGCAGTATTTT
CDR3: CASGLVPGDTQYF